The 20 T cell receptor beta chains in this list originate from one sample, sequenced in a study of cytomegalovirus exposure and HLA in healthy donors. Both 60 Vbeta primers and 13 Jbeta primers went into the PCR. Some clones are missing from TCRdb's copy, which holds only in-frame ones; the method was immunoSEQ multiplex PCR. This sample carries roughly 160,000 clones, around 85% of them seen once, and the ten largest clones take 1%. The sequenced material came from PBMCs. Source of these receptors: a boy under 10 years old in good health and CMV-seronegative.

V usage is TRBV15 and J usage is TRBJ1-4; D may be TRBD1 (6 bases). V was pared by 5 bases and J by 0 bases, with 13 bases between. The CDR3 totals 16 residues. The V gene's germline CDR1 is LNHNV and CDR2 YYDKDF (reference sequence). The DNA of the CDR3 is TGTGCCACCAGCGAGAGGGGGGGTGCAACTAATGAAAAACTGTTTTTT. Its translation is CATSERGGATNEKLFF.

The V gene is TRBV6-5, the J gene TRBJ2-5, with 12 bases identical to TRBD1. The better agreement between TRBJ2-7 and the DNA end casts doubt on the J call. The CDR3 spans 15 residues. In germline, CDR1 is MNHEY, CDR2 SVGAGI. Here the CDR3 reads CASSYRGQGAHEQYF. The CDR3, as DNA: TGTGCCAGCAGTTATAGGGGACAGGGGGCCCACGAGCAGTACTTC.

V gene TRBV4-1 combines with J gene TRBJ2-5; the D gene is possibly TRBD1 (6 bases). The CDR3 consists of 13 residues. Germline lookup yields CDR1 MGHRA and CDR2 YSYEKL. V was shortened by 4 bases and J by 5 bases, with 11 bases between the two germline ends. CDR3 sequence: CASSLDRWETQYF. The CDR3, as DNA: TGCGCCAGCAGCCTGGACAGATGGGAGACCCAGTACTTC.

The chain recombines TRBV28 with TRBJ2-7, with D uncertain. Trimming took 4 bases from V and 3 from J, leaving 16 bases between them. The CDR3 extends over 15 amino acids. Germline assignment: CDR1 MDHEN and CDR2 SYDVKM. The CDR3 reads CASSSSFFPGYEQYF. CDR3 nucleotides: TGTGCCAGCAGTTCATCCTTCTTCCCAGGCTACGAGCAGTACTTC.

This clone was observed a single time. The chain uses TRBV4-1 and TRBJ1-5, with D uncertain. Between the trimmed V and J ends, which lost 1 base and 3 bases, there was a span of 10 bases. The CDR3 spans 15 residues. Per germline, CDR1 MGHRA and CDR2 YSYEKL. Written as DNA, the CDR3 is TGCGCCAGCAGCCAAGTTTACGGTTCCAATCAGCCCCAGCATTTT. Protein product: CASSQVYGSNQPQHF.

The rearrangement joins TRBV2 to TRBJ1-5, with a tentative D call TRBD1 (5 bases). Per germline, CDR1 SNHLY and CDR2 FYNNEI. This CDR3 spans 15 amino acids. V lost 6 bases and J 2 bases, leaving 14 bases between the germline ends. CDR3 region: CASSKGGGGNQPQHF. Written as DNA, the CDR3 is TGTGCCAGCAGCAAAGGTGGAGGGGGCAATCAGCCCCAGCATTTT.

The chain uses TRBV11-2 and TRBJ2-7; D is possibly TRBD2 (5 bases). Germline CDR1 SGHAT, CDR2 FQNNGV. Trimming took 0 bases from V and 3 from J, leaving 9 bases between them. This CDR3 is built from 14 residues. The CDR3 DNA sequence: TGTGCCAGCAGCTTAGACGGACTCCTCTACGAGCAGTACTTC. Protein product: CASSLDGLLYEQYF.

The chain carries TRBV5-6 and TRBJ2-7; D unresolved. The CDR3 runs to 11 residues. Looked up from germline, CDR1 is SGHDT and CDR2 is YYEEEE. V lost 3 bases to trimming and J lost 7 bases, with 8 bases between them. DNA for the CDR3: TGTGCCAGCAGCTCTTCGAGGGAGCAGTACTTC. Amino acid sequence: CASSSSREQYF.

The count of this clone is one. V usage is TRBV28 and J usage is TRBJ1-1; 7 nucleotides align to TRBD1. Per germline, CDR1 MDHEN and CDR2 SYDVKM. The CDR3 length is 14 residues. V lost 3 bases, J lost 1 base, and 2 bases stayed unmatched. CDR3 sequence reads: CASSLRGRNTEAFF. The DNA of the CDR3 is TGTGCCAGCAGTTTGAGGGGGCGGAACACTGAAGCTTTCTTT.

The chain uses TRBV6-1 and TRBJ2-1, with 11 bases matching TRBD2. The CDR3 length is 16 residues. The V segment lost 4 bases and the J segment 7 bases; nucleotides outside the gene matches: 9. Germline V gene sequence: CDR1 MNHNS, CDR2 SASEGT. The CDR3: CASSAPTSGIGNEQFF. For the CDR3, the DNA is TGTGCCAGCAGTGCCCCGACTAGCGGGATTGGTAATGAGCAGTTCTTC.

This clone occurred once. The chain has TRBV6-6 and TRBJ1-4, with 8 positions matching TRBD1. V shed 0 bases and J 5 bases; nucleotides not matched to a gene: 5. Germline CDR1 reads MNHNY; CDR2 reads SVGAGI (reference sequence). The CDR3 covers 16 residues. The CDR3 here is CASSYSVDRANEKLFF. The CDR3 bases are TGTGCCAGCAGTTACTCTGTGGACAGGGCGAATGAAAAACTGTTTTTT.

About this clone itself: A junction boundary mismatches the germline segment, possibly from a read error. The V and J genes are TRBV5-4 and TRBJ2-6; D is uncertain. CDR3 length: 16 residues. Germline CDR1 and CDR2: SGHNT and YYREEE (reference sequence). CDR3 nucleotides: TGTGCCGGCAGCTTGGTTGGGCAACCTGGGGCCAACGTCCTGACTTTC. It specifies CAGSLVGQPGANVLTF.

The DNA of the CDR3 is TGTGCCAGCTCCCAGGGTGAACGGAGCAATCAGCCCCAGCATTTT. It encodes CASSQGERSNQPQHF. The J gene is TRBJ1-5, the V gene TRBV28; D possibly corresponds to TRBD1 (5 bases). Trimming took off 8 bases at V and 1 base at J, with 15 bases between the two ends. The CDR3 totals 15 residues. CDR1 and CDR2 (germline): MDHEN, SYDVKM.

The chain combines TRBV28 with TRBJ2-5; D perhaps matches TRBD2 (6 bases). This CDR3 contains 11 residues. With 6 bases removed from V and 5 bases from J, the gap between germline ends came to 7 bases. Germline V CDR1 and CDR2: MDHEN, SYDVKM. The CDR3 DNA sequence: TGTGCCAGCAGGGAGGGGGAGACCCAGTACTTC. Translated: CASREGETQYF.

The V gene is TRBV18, the J gene TRBJ2-7, with 7 bases matching TRBD1. Germline-derived CDR1 and CDR2 are KGHSH and LQKENI. V lost 5 bases to trimming and J lost 2 bases; unmatched junction nucleotides: 6. The CDR3 consists of 14 residues. The CDR3 region is CASSVRDSPYEQYV. As DNA, the CDR3 is TGTGCCAGCTCAGTCCGGGACAGCCCCTACGAGCAGTACGTC.

This rearrangement joins TRBV5-4 to TRBJ2-1; D is unclear. Per the germline V gene, CDR1 is SGHNT and CDR2 is YYREEE (reference sequence). The ends were cut back, 0 bases at V and 2 bases at J, with 9 bases in the middle. The length of the CDR3 is 15 residues. CDR3 sequence reads: CASSLVGGTYNEQFF. For the CDR3, the DNA is TGTGCCAGCAGCTTGGTAGGCGGTACCTACAATGAGCAGTTCTTC.

This chain joins TRBV6-4 and TRBJ2-1; TRBD2 matches 7 bases. The germline CDR1 and CDR2 sequences are MRHNA and SNTAGT. The V and J ends lost 4 bases and 5 bases, in that order; junction bases with no gene match: 5. CDR3 length: 14 residues. The chain's CDR3 is CASSVSGTNNEQFF. CDR3 coding DNA: TGTGCCAGCAGTGTCAGCGGGACGAACAATGAGCAGTTCTTC.

This clone was counted once. The chain links TRBV5-1 to TRBJ2-2; 9 bases align to TRBD2. The germline CDR1 and CDR2 sequences are SGHRS and YFSETQ. Trimming at V came to 1 base and at J to 1 base, leaving 5 bases not matched to a gene. The CDR3 runs 17 residues. CDR3 residues: CASSLSSGTLNTGELFF. CDR3 coding DNA: TGCGCCAGCAGCTTGTCTAGCGGGACTCTGAACACCGGGGAGCTGTTTTTT.

The chain combines TRBV28 with TRBJ2-2; TRBD2 aligns across 9 bases. This CDR3 has 19 amino acids. Germline V CDR1 and CDR2: MDHEN, SYDVKM. With V trimmed by 3 bases and J by 2 bases, 13 bases remained unmatched. This CDR3 reads CASSFGGYRLAANTGELFF. In DNA, the CDR3 is TGTGCCAGCAGTTTTGGGGGCTACCGACTAGCGGCTAACACCGGGGAGCTGTTTTTT.

The V gene is TRBV19, the J gene TRBJ2-1, with D possibly TRBD1 on 5 matching bases. Trimming removed 8 bases at V and 9 bases at J, with 14 bases between. The CDR3 is 12 residues long. The germline gives CDR1 LNHDA, CDR2 SQIVND (reference sequence). This CDR3 is CASSPTVGEQFF. CDR3 bases: TGTGCCAGTTCTCCGACAGTCGGTGAGCAGTTCTTC.